This note documents a single TCR beta chain sequence. The CDR3 is 15 residues long. Trimming removed 2 bases from V and 0 bases from J, with 9 bases in between. Germline lookup yields CDR1 SGHAT and CDR2 FQNNGV. The data were taken from a study of control samples from healthy donors and cancer patients. Assay used: immunoSEQ multiplex PCR; TCRdb lists only in-frame clones, some missing. Of about 160,000 clones listed, more than 85% are singletons. The sequenced sample was blood. The sequence was collected from a woman in her 30s in good health. The chain uses TRBV11-2 and TRBJ2-3; D might be TRBD1 (5 bases). The chain's CDR3 is CASSLNGASTDTQYF. CDR3 coding DNA: TGTGCCAGCAGCTTAAATGGGGCGAGCACAGATACGCAGTATTTT. Full variable domain (rest looked up from reference TRBV11-2 and TRBJ2-3): EAGVAQSPRYKIIEKRQSVAFWCNPISGHATLYWYQQILGQGPKLLIQFQNNGVVDDSQLPKDRFSAERLKGVDSTLKIQPAKLEDSAVYLCASSLNGASTDTQYFGPGTRLTVL.